This TCR beta chain was sequenced during a study of blood T cell repertoires in COVID-19. Clones were read by immunoSEQ multiplex PCR, and TCRdb kept only the in-frame ones, dropping some. The table records a few hundred thousand clones, around 88% of them present only once. Trimming left V 10 bases short and J 3 bases short, with 13 bases between. CDR1 and CDR2 from the germline V gene are SNHLY and FYNNEI. The CDR3 length is 13 residues. The genes are TRBV2 and TRBJ2-1; tentatively, D is TRBD2 (5 bases). The sequence was obtained from a woman between 45 and 60 years old with acute or convalescent COVID-19. Sequencing used peripheral blood. In DNA form, the CDR3 reads TGTGCCACATCGGAGCGGAACTACAATGAGCAGTTCTTC. Encoded protein: CATSERNYNEQFF.